This T cell receptor beta chain is drawn from a study of a mutant IDH1 vaccine in newly diagnosed glioma. Overall study: Radiotherapy alone preceded vaccination by 4-6 weeks; alternatively, vaccination started with temozolomide cycles. Treated patients, roughly 62% male and roughly 40% female, averaged roughly 43 years of age. Pretreatment consisted of radiotherapy, temozolomide, or both, with most receiving both.

Noted time point: week 5, during vaccination. Doses consisted of 300 ug of mutant IDH1 20-mer peptide each, paired with topical imiquimod. Tumors from donors were new WHO grade 3 or 4 IDH1-mutant astrocytomas with ATRX loss. Details on this clone: Its antigen is unidentified.

The CDR3 runs 15 residues. V was cut by 3 bases and J by 0 bases, with 11 bases left in between. Germline V gene sequence: CDR1 LNHDA, CDR2 SQIVND (reference sequence). The protocol was immunoSEQ multiplex PCR, while the TCRdb copy is restricted to in-frame clones and leaves out a portion. The sample has around 58,000 clones; about 80% are singletons. The origin of this receptor is a young man with glioma. The chain uses TRBV19 and TRBJ1-1; D ambiguous. Source: PBMCs, taken from a glioma patient whose treatment included an IDH1 peptide vaccine. The CDR3 region has the DNA TGTGCCAGTAGTATCAGAACCTCAATGAACACTGAAGCTTTCTTT. Its translation: CASSIRTSMNTEAFF.